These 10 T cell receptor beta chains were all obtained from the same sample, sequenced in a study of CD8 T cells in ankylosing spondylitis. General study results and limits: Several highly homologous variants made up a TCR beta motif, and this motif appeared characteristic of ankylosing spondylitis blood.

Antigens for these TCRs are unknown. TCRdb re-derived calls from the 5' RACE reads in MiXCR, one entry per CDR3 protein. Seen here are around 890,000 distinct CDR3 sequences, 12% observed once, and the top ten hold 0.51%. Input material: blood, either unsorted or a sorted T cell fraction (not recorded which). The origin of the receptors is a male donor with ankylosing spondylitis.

The CDR3 DNA is TGTGCCAGCAGTCCGGGGACAGGTCCGTCACCCCTCCACTTT. It encodes CASSPGTGPSPLHF. This chain uses TRBV28 with TRBJ1-6, with 8 bases that match TRBD1. This CDR3 region has 14 residues. The germline V gene has CDR1 MDHEN and CDR2 SYDVKM. The V segment lost 5 bases and the J segment 10 bases; nucleotides outside the gene matches: 7.

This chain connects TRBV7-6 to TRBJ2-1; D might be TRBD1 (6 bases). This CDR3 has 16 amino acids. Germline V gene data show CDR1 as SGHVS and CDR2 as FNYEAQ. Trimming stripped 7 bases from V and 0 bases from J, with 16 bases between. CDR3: CASKRGMHSSYNEQFF. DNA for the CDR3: TGTGCCAGCAAGAGGGGGATGCACAGCTCCTACAATGAGCAGTTCTTC.

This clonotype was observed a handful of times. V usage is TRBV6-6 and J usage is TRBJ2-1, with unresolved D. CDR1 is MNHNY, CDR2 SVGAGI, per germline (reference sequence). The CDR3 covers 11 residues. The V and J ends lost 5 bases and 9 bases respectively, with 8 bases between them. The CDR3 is CASSRVTEQFF. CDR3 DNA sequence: TGTGCCAGCAGTAGGGTGACTGAGCAGTTCTTC.

The DNA of the CDR3 is TGCAGTGCTGGAGGGTACAGGGGGAGTAACATTCAGTACTTC. Its translation: CSAGGYRGSNIQYF. This chain joins TRBV20-1 and TRBJ2-4; TRBD1 matches 8 bases. The CDR3 has 14 residues. From germline, CDR1 is DFQATT and CDR2 SNEGSKA (reference sequence). The V segment lost 5 bases and the J segment 7 bases; nucleotides outside the gene matches: 10.

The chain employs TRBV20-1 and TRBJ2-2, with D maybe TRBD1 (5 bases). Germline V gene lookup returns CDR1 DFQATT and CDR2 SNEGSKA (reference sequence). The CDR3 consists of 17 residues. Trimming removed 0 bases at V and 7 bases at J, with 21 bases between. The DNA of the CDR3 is TGCAGTGCTAGAGACCTTCCTGGAAAGGGGTTCGACGGGGAGCTGTTTTTT. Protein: CSARDLPGKGFDGELFF.

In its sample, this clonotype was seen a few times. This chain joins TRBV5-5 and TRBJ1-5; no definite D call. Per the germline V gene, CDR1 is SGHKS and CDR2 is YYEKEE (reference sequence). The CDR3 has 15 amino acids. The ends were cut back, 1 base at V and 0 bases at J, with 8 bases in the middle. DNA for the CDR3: TGTGCCAGCAGCTTGAATGGAGTTAGCAATCAGCCCCAGCATTTT. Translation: CASSLNGVSNQPQHF. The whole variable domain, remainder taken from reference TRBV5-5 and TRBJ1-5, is DAGVTQSPTHLIKTRGQQVTLRCSPISGHKSVSWYQQVLGQGPQFIFQYYEKEERGRGNFPDRFSARQFPNYSSELNVNALLLGDSALYLCASSLNGVSNQPQHFGDGTRLSIL.

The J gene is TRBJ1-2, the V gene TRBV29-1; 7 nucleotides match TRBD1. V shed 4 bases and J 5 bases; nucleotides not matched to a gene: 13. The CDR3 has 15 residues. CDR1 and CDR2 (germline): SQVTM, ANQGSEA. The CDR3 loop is CSVGVVFAGGYGYTF. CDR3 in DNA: TGCAGCGTTGGAGTCGTTTTTGCAGGGGGATATGGCTACACCTTC.

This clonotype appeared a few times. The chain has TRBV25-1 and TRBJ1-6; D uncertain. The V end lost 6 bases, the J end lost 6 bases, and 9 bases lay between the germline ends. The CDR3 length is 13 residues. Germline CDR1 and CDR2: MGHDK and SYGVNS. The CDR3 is CASSVFPNSPLHF. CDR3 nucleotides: TGTGCCAGCAGCGTTTTCCCTAATTCACCCCTCCACTTT. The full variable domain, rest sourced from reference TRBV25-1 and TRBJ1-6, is EADIYQTPRYLVIGTGKKITLECSQTMGHDKMYWYQQDPGMELHLIHYSYGVNSTEKGDLSSESTVSRIRTEHFPLTLESARPSHTSQYLCASSVFPNSPLHFGNGTRLTVT.

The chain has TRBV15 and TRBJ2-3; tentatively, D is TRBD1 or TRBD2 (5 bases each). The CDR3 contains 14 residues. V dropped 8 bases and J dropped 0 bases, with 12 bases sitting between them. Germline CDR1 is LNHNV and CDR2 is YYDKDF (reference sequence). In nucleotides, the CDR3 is TGTGCCACCCGGGACCCTGCTAGCACAGATACGCAGTATTTT. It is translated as CATRDPASTDTQYF.

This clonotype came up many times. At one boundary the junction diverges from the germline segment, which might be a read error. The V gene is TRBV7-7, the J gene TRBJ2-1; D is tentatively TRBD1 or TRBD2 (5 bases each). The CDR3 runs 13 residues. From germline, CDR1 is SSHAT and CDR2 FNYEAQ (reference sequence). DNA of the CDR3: TGTGCTAGCAGCTTATGGACCCGGGGCGAGCAGTTCTTC. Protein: CASSLWTRGEQFF.